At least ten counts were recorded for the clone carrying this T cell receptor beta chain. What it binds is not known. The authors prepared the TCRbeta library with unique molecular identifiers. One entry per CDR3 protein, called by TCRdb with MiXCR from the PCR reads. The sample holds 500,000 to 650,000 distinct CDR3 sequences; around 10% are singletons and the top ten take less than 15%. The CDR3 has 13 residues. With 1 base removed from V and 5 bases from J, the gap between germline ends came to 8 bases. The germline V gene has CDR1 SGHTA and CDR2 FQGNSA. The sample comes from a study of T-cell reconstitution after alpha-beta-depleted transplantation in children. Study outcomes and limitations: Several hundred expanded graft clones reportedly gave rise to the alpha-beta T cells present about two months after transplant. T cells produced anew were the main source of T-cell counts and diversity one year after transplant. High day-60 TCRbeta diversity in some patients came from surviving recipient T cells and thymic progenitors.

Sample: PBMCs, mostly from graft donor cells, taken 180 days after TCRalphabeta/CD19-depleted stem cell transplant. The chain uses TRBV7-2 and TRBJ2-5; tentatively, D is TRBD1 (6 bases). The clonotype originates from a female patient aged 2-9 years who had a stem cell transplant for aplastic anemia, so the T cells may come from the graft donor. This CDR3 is CASSLVRGETQYF. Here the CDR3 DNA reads TGTGCCAGCAGCTTAGTCAGGGGCGAGACCCAGTACTTC.